The TCR beta chain under discussion was sequenced for a study of technical replicates of blood from several donors. V dropped 4 bases and J dropped 1 base, with 13 bases sitting between them. The CDR3 length is 15 residues. CDR1 is MRHNA, CDR2 SNTAGT, per germline. Using immunoSEQ multiplex PCR, the repertoire was profiled, and TCRdb retains in-frame clones only, with some absent. The repertoire consists of over 50,000 clones, with 87% occurring once and the leading ten covering roughly 4.8%. This clone showed up just a few times. The sequenced sample was PBMCs. This TCR came from a human donor in good health. Some clones in this sample may be carry-over from other donors' samples. The gene calls are TRBV6-4 and TRBJ1-1; perhaps TRBD1 as D (6 bases). CDR3 residues: CASSVPQGWNTEAFF. The CDR3 DNA reads TGTGCCAGCAGTGTACCACAGGGTTGGAACACTGAAGCTTTCTTT.